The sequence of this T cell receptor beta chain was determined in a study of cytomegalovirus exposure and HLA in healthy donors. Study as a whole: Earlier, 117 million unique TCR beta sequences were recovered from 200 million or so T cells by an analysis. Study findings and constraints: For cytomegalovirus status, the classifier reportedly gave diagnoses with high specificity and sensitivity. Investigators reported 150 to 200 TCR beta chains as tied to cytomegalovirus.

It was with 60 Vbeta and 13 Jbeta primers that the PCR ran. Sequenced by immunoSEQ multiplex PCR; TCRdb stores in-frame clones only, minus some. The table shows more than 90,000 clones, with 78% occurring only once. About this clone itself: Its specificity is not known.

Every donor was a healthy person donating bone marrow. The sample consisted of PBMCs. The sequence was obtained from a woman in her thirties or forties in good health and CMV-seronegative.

DNA of the CDR3: TGTGCCAGTAGTGGACAGGGAGGAGGCTATGGCTACACCTTC. This translates into CASSGQGGGYGYTF. This rearrangement joins TRBV19 to TRBJ1-2; 8 nucleotides line up with TRBD1. The CDR3 totals 14 residues. J was trimmed by 4 bases and V by 5 bases; bases with no gene match: 6. Germline V gene sequence: CDR1 LNHDA, CDR2 SQIVND (reference sequence).